One T cell receptor (beta chain) is described in this entry. Authors' analysis steps: Estimation of nucleated cell counts was performed using reference gene primer amplification. Produced via immunoSEQ multiplex PCR; TCRdb's table is partial and in-frame only. Clone size and the V and J calls come from that table; the DNA yielded D and trimming. The sample yields roughly 190,000 clones, 84% seen once. The CDR3 consists of 15 residues. The germline V gene has CDR1 MGHRA and CDR2 YSYEKL. Losses at the gene ends were 4 bases for V and 0 bases for J; bases not matched to a gene: 3. These data are taken from a study of blood T cell repertoires in COVID-19.

Material: peripheral blood. The chain links TRBV4-1 to TRBJ2-3; 8 bases match TRBD2. This clonotype originated in a woman in her 70s with active or convalescent COVID-19. CDR3: CASSLREGSTDTQYF. CDR3 bases: TGCGCCAGCAGCCTTCGGGAGGGAAGCACAGATACGCAGTATTTT.